This TCR beta chain was observed in a study of T cell responses to AZD1222 COVID-19 vaccine. Whole-study findings and limits: Spike-specific TCR breadth and depth rose after two AZD1222 doses. Donors were mostly white British, more females; clonal diversity possibly underestimated. Dominant CD4 TCR responses targeted spike regions 160-218 and 743-854.

The CDR3 is 14 amino acids. The ends lost 5 bases at V and 5 bases at J; junction bases unmatched: 7. Per germline, CDR1 MGHDK and CDR2 SYGVNS. A note on this clone: What it recognizes is unknown.

Repertoires were generated with immunoSEQ multiplex PCR, while TCRdb's copy carries only in-frame clones and drops some. This table has 45,000 to 60,000 clones, 65% to 80% appearing once. This sequence was found in an adult in good health. The sequences come from peripheral blood, collected on day 0 of AZD1222 vaccination. J is TRBJ2-7 and V is TRBV25-1; 9 nucleotides line up with TRBD1. CDR3 in amino acids: CASSLRDRANEQYF. The CDR3 nucleotides read TGTGCCAGCAGTCTCCGGGACAGGGCCAACGAGCAGTACTTC.